This T cell receptor beta chain appears in the sequencing data of a study of spatial heterogeneity in lung cancer. As for the study in general: Counts of TCR transcripts in tumor regions tracked strongly with a T cell module score that came from matched bulk RNA-seq. Findings and limits, study-wide: For expanded intratumoral alpha and beta TCRs, counts tracked tumor mutation counts.

Each TCR cDNA molecule bore a unique molecular identifier. A single record per CDR3 protein comes from TCRdb applying MiXCR to the 5' RACE reads. This sample has roughly 18,000 distinct CDR3 sequences, with 9.5% to 10% found just once. The CDR3 is 14 residues long. V gave up 2 bases and J gave up 2 bases, with 8 bases separating them. Looked up from germline, CDR1 is SGHDN and CDR2 is FVKESK. This clonotype is classed as medium-sized. No antigen is known for it. The library was built for alpha chains, so this beta chain is an off-target read and its size means little. The time point: sample taken at primary tumor resection. Samples were obtained from approximately 72 donors, all untreated early-stage non-small cell lung cancer patients.

The rearrangement links TRBV14 to TRBJ2-3; a weak D match, TRBD2 (6 bases). This sequence was found in a female donor with early-stage non-small cell lung cancer. The input for sequencing was lung tumor tissue, taken at surgery. The CDR3: CASSQRTITDTQYF. The DNA of the CDR3 is TGTGCCAGCAGCCAAAGGACTATCACAGATACGCAGTATTTT.